Below, 2 T cell receptor beta chains from the same sample are listed, as sequenced in a study of Tregs in tolerant kidney transplant recipients (dated by TCRdb to between 2019 and 2020). Related donors were used in the transplants with nonmyeloablative bone marrow transplantation, and mixed chimerism was transient in the human trials. The library relied on the immunoSEQ multiplex PCR assay. TCRdb limited this immuneACCESS table to in-frame rearrangements with V and J called. A share of clones is missing; checked studies link under half to unresolved V genes, and the rest is unexplained. The sample table contains 81,000 or so clones; only one count was recorded for roughly nine tenths of them. Jointly, the top ten make up roughly 1.6% of the sample. The input for sequencing was CD4+ T cells from blood (PBMCs), taken 24 months after the transplant. Source of these receptors: a human patient who received a combined kidney and bone marrow transplant. After a transplant, certain T cells may trace back to the graft donor.

This chain uses TRBV5-4 with TRBJ2-7, with 8 positions matching TRBD1. CDR3 length equals 15 residues. V shed 3 bases, J shed 2 bases, and the junction held 7 bases outside the gene matches. Germline CDR1 SGHNT, CDR2 YYREEE (reference sequence). In DNA form, the CDR3 reads TGTGCCAGCAGCTCCGGGACAGGACCCACCTACGAGCAGTACTTC. This sequence encodes CASSSGTGPTYEQYF.

This rearrangement joins TRBV20-1 to TRBJ2-7, with D maybe TRBD2 (6 bases). Per germline, CDR1 DFQATT and CDR2 SNEGSKA (reference sequence). Between the trimmed V and J ends, which lost 5 bases and 8 bases, there was a span of 10 bases. The CDR3 sequence is 10 residues long. In DNA form, the CDR3 reads TGCAGTGCTGGGGGGTCGAAGCAGTACTTC. It codes for CSAGGSKQYF.